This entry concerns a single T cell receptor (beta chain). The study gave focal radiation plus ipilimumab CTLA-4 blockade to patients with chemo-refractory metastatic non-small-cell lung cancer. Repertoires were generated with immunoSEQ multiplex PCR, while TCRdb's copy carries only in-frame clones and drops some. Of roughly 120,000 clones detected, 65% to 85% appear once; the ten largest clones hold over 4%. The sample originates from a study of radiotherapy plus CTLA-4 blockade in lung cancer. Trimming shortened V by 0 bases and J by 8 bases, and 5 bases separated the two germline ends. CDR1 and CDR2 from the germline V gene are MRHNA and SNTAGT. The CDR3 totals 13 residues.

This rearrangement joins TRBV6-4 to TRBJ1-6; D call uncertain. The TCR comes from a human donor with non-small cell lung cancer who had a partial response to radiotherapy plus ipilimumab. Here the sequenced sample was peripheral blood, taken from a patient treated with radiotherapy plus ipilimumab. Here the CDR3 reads CASSDSRYSPLHF. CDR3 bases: TGTGCCAGCAGTGACTCGAGGTATTCACCCCTCCACTTT.